This entry describes one T cell receptor (beta chain). This sample stems from a study of blood T cell repertoires in COVID-19. Study as a whole: The United States, Italy and Spain provided the acute and convalescent COVID-19 samples. T cells, B-cell-depleted T cells, or PBMCs supplied cDNA or gDNA.

The V gene end was trimmed by 5 bases and the J gene end by 4 bases; junction bases not matched to a gene: 8. Germline V gives CDR1 SGHTA, CDR2 FQGTGA. This CDR3 has 15 amino acids. Original analysis: Reference gene primer amplification gave estimated nucleated cell counts. TCRdb's table, derived via immunoSEQ multiplex PCR, lists solely in-frame clones and lacks some. The DNA gave D and trimming, while V, J and clone size come from that table. The sample carries fewer than 80,000 clones, more than 90% recorded once. The rearrangement joins TRBV7-3 to TRBJ2-3; 8 nucleotides match TRBD2. This receptor was obtained from a human donor in a cohort sampled during active COVID-19. The sample comprised peripheral blood. CDR3 nucleotides: TGTGCCAGCAGCCCCAGGGGCGGGGGGCCAGATACGCAGTATTTT. Translation: CASSPRGGGPDTQYF.